This TCR beta chain was documented in a study of metastatic and nonmetastatic thyroid tumors. This clone was recorded once. TCRdb used MiXCR to call clones anew from the PCR reads. The sample includes under 50,000 clones, about 26% of them seen just once. Patients underwent thyroid surgery, and none had received any treatment before it. Germline V gives CDR1 SGHAT, CDR2 FQDESV (reference sequence). This CDR3 is built from 17 residues. V dropped 3 bases and J dropped 4; count of bases not matched to a gene: 14. The TCR originated in a male donor with papillary thyroid cancer or a benign thyroid nodule (not recorded which). Some clones in this sample may be carry-over from other donors' samples. The chain links TRBV11-1 to TRBJ1-2, with 7 bases identical to TRBD1. Sequenced input: blood. In DNA, the CDR3 is TGTGCCAGCAGCTTGGAGGTGGTCCAGACAGGGAGCTATGGCTACACCTTC. Translating it yields CASSLEVVQTGSYGYTF.